The 14 T cell receptor beta chains listed next were all sequenced from one sample in a study of vaccination effects on CD4 cells after COVID-19. Scientists isolated CD4+ T cells after a roughly ten-day culture period ended. Clones were sequenced by immunoSEQ multiplex PCR, and TCRdb holds only the in-frame ones, with some missing. The sample consists of around 30,000 clones, 65% of them appearing once. These TCRs are of unknown antigen specificity. Sequenced material: CD4+ T cells from PBMCs cultured without peptide, taken before COVID-19 vaccination. The source of these receptors is a human donor who received a COVID-19 vaccine.

This clone was detected once. This rearrangement joins TRBV9 to TRBJ2-1, with 7 bases aligning to TRBD2. V shed 0 bases, J shed 5 bases, and the junction held 5 bases outside the gene matches. CDR1 is SGDLS, CDR2 YYNGEE, per germline. This CDR3 is 15 amino acids long. The CDR3 here is CASSVGGGSNNEQFF. CDR3 nucleotide sequence: TGTGCCAGCAGCGTAGGCGGGGGATCGAACAATGAGCAGTTCTTC.

In this sample, this clone turned up once. The genes are TRBV6-6 and TRBJ1-6; D is unresolved. The CDR3 consists of 16 residues. The germline V gene encodes CDR1 MNHNY and CDR2 SVGAGI (reference sequence). The ends were cut back, 4 bases at V and 7 bases at J, with 17 bases in the middle. This CDR3 is CASSFERGYENSPLHF. The CDR3 region has the DNA TGTGCCAGCAGTTTCGAGCGGGGTTATGAGAATTCACCCCTCCACTTT.

This clone showed up just a few times. The chain uses TRBV19 and TRBJ2-3; TRBD2 agrees at 12 bases. From germline, CDR1 is LNHDA and CDR2 SQIVND (reference sequence). Trimming at V came to 5 bases and at J to 4 bases, leaving 10 bases not matched to a gene. This CDR3 spans 17 amino acids. CDR3 nucleotide sequence: TGTGCCAGTAGTGTCTCGACTAGCGGGAGCGTTGCAGATACGCAGTATTTT. Protein: CASSVSTSGSVADTQYF. Supplemented by reference TRBV19 and TRBJ2-3, the full variable domain reads DGGITQSPKYLFRKEGQNVTLSCEQNLNHDAMYWYRQDPGQGLRLIYYSQIVNDFQKGDIAEGYSVSREKKESFPLTVTSAQKNPTAFYLCASSVSTSGSVADTQYFGPGTRLTVL.

The CDR3, as DNA: TGCGCCAGCGGGGGGCAGTCAACCTACGAGCAGTACTTC. It encodes CASGGQSTYEQYF. The V and J genes are TRBV5-1 and TRBJ2-7; D possibly matches TRBD1 or TRBD2 (6 bases each). Per the germline V gene, CDR1 is SGHRS and CDR2 is YFSETQ. V was clipped by 7 bases and J by 2 bases, with 13 bases between them. The CDR3 is 13 amino acids.

The chain employs TRBV7-2 and TRBJ1-5; maybe TRBD1 (5 bases). The CDR3 is made up of 13 amino acids. Germline V CDR1 and CDR2: SGHTA, FQGNSA. V lost 3 bases and J 4 bases, leaving 7 bases between the germline ends. The CDR3 sequence: CASSFQGNQPQHF. As DNA, the CDR3 is TGTGCCAGCAGCTTTCAGGGTAATCAGCCCCAGCATTTT.

V and J are TRBV5-4 and TRBJ2-1; a weak D match, TRBD2 (5 bases). Germline lookup yields CDR1 SGHNT and CDR2 YYREEE (reference sequence). CDR3 length: 12 amino acids. V was pared by 0 bases and J by 9 bases, with 7 bases between. For the CDR3, the DNA is TGTGCCAGCAGCTTGGATGGGAGTGAGCAGTTCTTC. It is translated as CASSLDGSEQFF. Combining the CDR3 with reference TRBV5-4 and TRBJ2-1 gives the whole variable domain ETGVTQSPTHLIKTRGQQVTLRCSSQSGHNTVSWYQQALGQGPQFIFQYYREEENGRGNFPPRFSGLQFPNYSSELNVNALELDDSALYLCASSLDGSEQFFGPGTRLTVL.

The rearrangement links TRBV25-1 to TRBJ2-5; TRBD1 agrees at 9 bases. V dropped 4 bases and J dropped 3; count of bases not matched to a gene: 6. Germline V gene data show CDR1 as MGHDK and CDR2 as SYGVNS. This CDR3 contains 15 residues. CDR3 coding DNA: TGTGCCAGCAGTGTACAGACAGGGGGTGAAGAGACCCAGTACTTC. Amino acids: CASSVQTGGEETQYF.

Worth noting for this clone: This same CDR3 is encoded by further DNA sequences in the sample. The CDR3 DNA reads TGTGCCACCAGCAGAGATCCGGGGGGGAATCAGCCCCAGCATTTT. Protein sequence: CATSRDPGGNQPQHF. This chain joins TRBV15 and TRBJ1-5, with D maybe TRBD1 (5 bases). Trimming removed 0 bases at V and 4 bases at J, with 10 bases between. Germline V gene lookup returns CDR1 LNHNV and CDR2 YYDKDF (reference sequence). The CDR3 sequence is 15 residues long.

The V and J genes are TRBV6-1 and TRBJ1-2; 7 nucleotides match TRBD1. V shed 1 base, J shed 9 bases, and the junction held 2 bases outside the gene matches. CDR1 MNHNS and CDR2 SASEGT come from the germline V gene. The CDR3 covers 12 residues. The CDR3 protein is CASSEGDSRYTF. As DNA, the CDR3 is TGTGCCAGCAGTGAAGGGGACAGCCGCTACACCTTC.

The genes are TRBV4-1 and TRBJ1-2; D ambiguous. CDR1 MGHRA and CDR2 YSYEKL come from the germline V gene. V was shortened by 6 bases and J by 3 bases, with 20 bases between the two germline ends. The length of the CDR3 is 16 residues. The CDR3 loop reads CASRETRTRDYYGYTF. The CDR3 nucleotides read TGCGCCAGCAGGGAGACAAGGACCCGAGACTACTATGGCTACACCTTC.

As for this clone: This sample includes further DNA sequences coding for the same CDR3. J is TRBJ1-3 and V is TRBV9; D not certain. Deletions cut 0 bases from V and 3 bases from J, with 7 bases between. Germline V gives CDR1 SGDLS, CDR2 YYNGEE. The CDR3 extends over 14 amino acids. CDR3 coding DNA: TGTGCCAGCAGCGTAGGAACAGTTGGAAACACCATATATTTT. It specifies CASSVGTVGNTIYF. Drawing the rest from reference TRBV9 and TRBJ1-3, the complete variable domain is DSGVTQTPKHLITATGQRVTLRCSPRSGDLSVYWYQQSLDQGLQFLIQYYNGEERAKGNILERFSAQQFPDLHSELNLSSLELGDSALYFCASSVGTVGNTIYFGEGSWLTVV.

The rearrangement links TRBV5-1 to TRBJ1-1, with TRBD1 matching over 7 bases. V gave up 0 bases and J gave up 5 bases; unmatched junction bases: 7. The CDR3 has 15 amino acids. From germline, CDR1 is SGHRS and CDR2 YFSETQ. The CDR3 loop reads CASSLERQGSTEAFF. CDR3 in DNA: TGCGCCAGCAGCTTGGAGCGACAGGGTTCTACTGAAGCTTTCTTT.

The chain has TRBV7-9 and TRBJ2-7; the D gene is possibly TRBD1 (6 bases). The V gene lost 1 base and the J gene lost 3 bases, with 13 bases spanning the gap. CDR3 length equals 15 residues. The germline V gene has CDR1 SEHNR and CDR2 FQNEAQ (reference sequence). The CDR3 region is CASSLVKTGRYEQYF. Written as DNA, the CDR3 is TGTGCCAGCAGCTTAGTGAAGACAGGCCGCTACGAGCAGTACTTC.

This sequence joins TRBV24-1 and TRBJ2-1, with 8 bases that match TRBD2. V dropped 7 bases and J dropped 7; count of bases not matched to a gene: 5. Per germline, CDR1 KGHDR and CDR2 SFDVKD. The CDR3 has 13 residues. The CDR3 nucleotides read TGTGCCACCAGCAGATCGGGAGGGAATGAGCAGTTCTTC. Its translation is CATSRSGGNEQFF.